What follows are 19 T cell receptor beta chains derived from one specimen sequenced in a study of T cell repertoires in ileal Crohn's disease. The protocol was immunoSEQ multiplex PCR, while the TCRdb copy is restricted to in-frame clones and leaves out a portion. The sample comprises 5,500 to 8,500 clones, approximately 80% of which are singletons, and about 8.3% rests with the top ten. The sequencing sample was made of ileal tissue. These receptor sequences come from an adult with Crohn's disease.

The chain employs TRBV11-3 and TRBJ2-1, with D possibly TRBD2 on 5 matching bases. Looked up from germline, CDR1 is SGHNT and CDR2 is YENEEA. Trimming cost V 6 bases and J 7 bases, with 16 bases left between them. The CDR3 sequence is 14 residues long. This CDR3 reads CASRSTNGVNEQFF. DNA of the CDR3: TGTGCCAGCAGATCCACCAACGGGGTAAATGAGCAGTTCTTC.

The chain combines TRBV12-2 with TRBJ2-2; the table's D gene call, TRBD2, was not cross checked with the DNA. TRBV12-2 constitutes a pseudogene. This CDR3 spans 17 amino acids. CDR3 amino acids: CASRSRITSGYTGELFF. The CDR3 coding sequence is TGTGCAAGTCGCTCTCGTATTACTAGCGGCTACACCGGGGAGCTGTTTTTT.

The gene calls are TRBV29-1 and TRBJ1-3; 7 positions agree with TRBD1. With V trimmed by 4 bases and J by 4 bases, 7 bases remained unmatched. Germline V gene lookup returns CDR1 SQVTM and CDR2 ANQGSEA. CDR3 length: 14 residues. The CDR3 reads CSVATGVAGNTIYF. DNA of the CDR3: TGCAGCGTTGCAACAGGGGTTGCGGGAAACACCATATATTTT.

The chain uses TRBV4-2 and TRBJ1-1, with D perhaps TRBD1 (6 bases). This CDR3 spans 13 amino acids. Germline assignment: CDR1 LGHNA and CDR2 YNFKEQ. Trimming cost V 0 bases and J 11 bases, with 13 bases left between them. The CDR3 nucleotides are TGTGCCAGCAGCCAAGAAGGACAGTTCAAGGCTTTCTTT. It translates to CASSQEGQFKAFF.

This chain connects TRBV19 to TRBJ2-7, with 8 bases that match TRBD2. V dropped 3 bases and J dropped 2; count of bases not matched to a gene: 6. The CDR3 is made up of 15 amino acids. From germline, CDR1 is LNHDA and CDR2 SQIVND (reference sequence). The CDR3, as DNA: TGTGCCAGTAGTATCGGTGGTAGCGGGACCTACGAGCAGTACTTC. The encoded protein is CASSIGGSGTYEQYF.

This clone showed up just once. The genes are TRBV5-6 and TRBJ2-1, with 8 nucleotides matching TRBD2. The germline gives CDR1 SGHDT, CDR2 YYEEEE. CDR3 length equals 13 residues. Trimming at V came to 3 bases and at J to 16 bases, leaving 12 bases not matched to a gene. The CDR3 loop is CASSSMGGTSNFF. CDR3 coding DNA: TGTGCCAGCAGCTCGATGGGGGGGACTAGTAATTTCTTC.

The rearrangement uses TRBV11-3 and TRBJ2-1; no definite D call. Germline-derived CDR1 and CDR2 are SGHNT and YENEEA. V was cut by 5 bases and J by 6 bases, with 5 bases left in between. The CDR3 runs 11 residues. CDR3 sequence: CASSLSNEQFF. The CDR3 nucleotides are TGTGCCAGCAGCCTATCCAATGAGCAGTTCTTC.

The gene calls are TRBV29-1 and TRBJ1-1; weak D call: TRBD1 (6 bases). Trimming cost V 6 bases and J 3 bases, with 14 bases left between them. Germline CDR1 SQVTM, CDR2 ANQGSEA. This CDR3 is 13 amino acids long. In DNA, the CDR3 is TGCAGCGTACCCCGGGACACCGACACTGAAGCTTTCTTT. This encodes CSVPRDTDTEAFF.

The chain joins TRBV7-2 to TRBJ2-7; 8 nucleotides align to TRBD2. The CDR3 loop spans 15 amino acids. The junction had 7 bases not matched to a gene; V was cut back by 5 bases and J by 1 base. Germline loops: CDR1 SGHTA, CDR2 FQGNSA. CDR3 loop: CASSPPGGKSYEQYF. CDR3 coding DNA: TGTGCCAGCAGCCCCCCGGGGGGGAAATCCTACGAGCAGTACTTC.

The chain links TRBV7-2 to TRBJ2-7; 7 nucleotides agree with TRBD2. V gave up 6 bases and J gave up 0 bases; unmatched junction bases: 5. The CDR3 contains 14 residues. Germline assignment: CDR1 SGHTA and CDR2 FQGNSA. The CDR3 protein is CASSSSGTSYEQYF. The DNA for the CDR3 is TGTGCCAGCAGTTCTAGCGGTACCTCCTACGAGCAGTACTTC.

The chain recombines TRBV9 with TRBJ2-1; TRBD1 might be the D (6 bases). The CDR3 loop spans 14 amino acids. V dropped 7 bases and J dropped 0 bases, with 11 bases sitting between them. Germline V gene lookup returns CDR1 SGDLS and CDR2 YYNGEE. Written as DNA, the CDR3 is TGTGCCAGCGCCCCAGGGGACTCCTACAATGAGCAGTTCTTC. Translation gives CASAPGDSYNEQFF.

The rearrangement joins TRBV18 to TRBJ2-5; TRBD2 might be the D (5 bases). The CDR3 is 13 residues long. CDR1 is KGHSH and CDR2 is LQKENI in the germline V gene. V was clipped by 2 bases and J by 9 bases, with 13 bases between them. CDR3 coding DNA: TGTGCCAGCTCACCAACTAGAGGAGGAGCCCAGTACTTC. Translated, it gives CASSPTRGGAQYF.

The chain links TRBV5-1 to TRBJ2-2, with D uncertain. CDR1 and CDR2 (germline): SGHRS, YFSETQ. V lost 0 bases to trimming and J lost 6 bases, with 6 bases between them. The CDR3 totals 13 residues. The CDR3 DNA follows: TGCGCCAGCAGCTTGGAACTGGCCGGGGAGCTGTTTTTT. Translated, it gives CASSLELAGELFF.

This clone showed up just a few times. The junction shows a germline mismatch at one end, possibly a read error. The V and J genes are TRBV7-7 and TRBJ2-7, with 8 positions matching TRBD2. CDR1 is SSHAT and CDR2 is FNYEAQ in the germline V gene (reference sequence). This CDR3 region has 13 residues. DNA of the CDR3: TGTGCTAGCAGCCCTCGGGAGGGAAACGAGCAGTACTTC. It yields the protein CASSPREGNEQYF.

The J gene is TRBJ2-1, the V gene TRBV29-1; 12 bases match TRBD1. The CDR3 length is 15 residues. V was pared by 3 bases and J by 5 bases, with 5 bases of the junction left unmatched. CDR1 is SQVTM, CDR2 ANQGSEA, per germline. CDR3 nucleotides: TGCAGCGTTGAGGGGGGACAGGGGGCGGACAATGAGCAGTTCTTC. It is translated as CSVEGGQGADNEQFF.

V is TRBV6-1 and J is TRBJ2-5; D call uncertain. Trimming took 4 bases from V and 1 from J, leaving 10 bases between them. Germline V gene sequence: CDR1 MNHNS, CDR2 SASEGT. This CDR3 spans 14 amino acids. The CDR3 DNA is TGTGCCAGCAGTGGGCGGCGGCCCCAAGAGACCCAGTACTTC. It translates to CASSGRRPQETQYF.

This chain joins TRBV7-6 and TRBJ2-7, with 11 bases fitting TRBD2. Unmatched junction bases numbered 6, after V lost 4 bases and J lost 1 base. Germline V CDR1 and CDR2: SGHVS, FNYEAQ. The CDR3 has 16 residues. The CDR3 here is CASSSGTSGPSYEQYF. The CDR3 region has the DNA TGTGCCAGCAGCTCCGGGACTAGCGGCCCTTCCTACGAGCAGTACTTC.

The V and J genes are TRBV18 and TRBJ2-6; D remains unclear. Germline CDR1 is KGHSH and CDR2 is LQKENI. Deletions cut 3 bases from V and 0 bases from J, with 9 bases between. The CDR3 contains 16 residues. The CDR3 DNA sequence: TGTGCCAGCTCACCTGCCCAGATCTCTGGGGCCAACGTCCTGACTTTC. It yields the protein CASSPAQISGANVLTF.

V gene TRBV18 combines with J gene TRBJ1-3; 8 bases match TRBD1. The V gene end was trimmed by 3 bases and the J gene end by 4 bases; junction bases not matched to a gene: 5. The CDR3 sequence is 15 residues long. CDR1 is KGHSH, CDR2 LQKENI, per germline. The CDR3 is CASSPPDREGNTIYF. The CDR3 bases are TGTGCCAGCTCACCCCCGGACAGGGAAGGAAACACCATATATTTT. The whole variable domain, filled in from reference TRBV18 and TRBJ1-3, reads NAGVMQNPRHLVRRRGQEARLRCSPMKGHSHVYWYRQLPEEGLKFMVYLQKENIIDESGMPKERFSAEFPKEGPSILRIQQVVRGDSAAYFCASSPPDREGNTIYFGEGSWLTVV.